Listed below are T cell receptor beta chains from one sample, sequenced in a study of cytomegalovirus exposure and HLA in healthy donors. Clones were read by immunoSEQ multiplex PCR, and TCRdb kept only the in-frame ones, dropping some. The sample holds some 85,000 clones, about 73% seen once. The sequenced sample was PBMCs. These receptors were taken from a woman in her 40s in good health and CMV-seropositive. Both conserved end residues are part of each CDR3. The D gene is left open where the match is weak. For some rows the clone size is stated as once, few or many, or as a class when expanded; others skip it.

d_gene	abundance	v_gene	len	j_gene	CDR3aa	CDR3nt
TRBD2	-	TRBV7-2	14	TRBJ2-1	CASSPRLALNEQFF	TGTGCCAGCAGCCCCCGACTAGCCCTCAATGAGCAGTTCTTC
TRBD2	once	TRBV15	16	TRBJ2-2	CATSRGLAGLTGELFF	TGTGCCACCAGCAGAGGTCTAGCGGGACTCACCGGGGAGCTGTTTTTT
TRBD1	-	TRBV14	15	TRBJ1-5	CASSLGTGSNQPQHF	TGTGCCAGCAGCTTAGGGACAGGTAGCAATCAGCCCCAGCATTTT
-	once	TRBV30	13	TRBJ2-7	CAWSVRDTREQYF	TGTGCCTGGAGTGTAAGGGACACGCGCGAGCAGTACTTC
-	-	TRBV7-6	15	TRBJ1-4	CASSPNRLLREKLFF	TGTGCCAGCAGCCCGAACAGGTTGCTTCGAGAAAAACTGTTTTTT
-	-	TRBV14	13	TRBJ1-4	CASSQDNAGKLFF	TGTGCCAGCAGCCAAGATAATGCAGGGAAACTGTTTTTT
-	-	TRBV6-5	11	TRBJ2-7	CASRDRYEQYF	TGTGCCAGCAGAGACAGGTACGAGCAGTACTTC
TRBD1	-	TRBV7-2	13	TRBJ1-2	CASSRQGNYGYTF	TGTGCCAGCAGCAGACAGGGTAACTATGGCTACACCTTC
-	-	TRBV30	12	TRBJ1-3	CAWRSSGNTIYF	TGTGCCTGGAGGTCGTCTGGAAACACCATATATTTT
TRBD2	-	TRBV7-3	16	TRBJ2-2	CASSLTQLAGAGELFF	TGTGCCAGCAGCTTAACGCAACTAGCGGGAGCAGGGGAGCTGTTTTTT
-	-	TRBV5-1	12	TRBJ2-5	CASSLLQETQYF	TGCGCCAGCAGCTTGCTCCAAGAGACCCAGTACTTC
TRBD1	few	TRBV7-3	14	TRBJ2-2	CASSGQGAVGELFF	TGTGCCAGCAGCGGACAGGGGGCAGTCGGGGAGCTGTTTTTT
-	-	TRBV6-5	9	TRBJ2-7	CAVGYEQYF	TGTGCCGTCGGGTACGAGCAGTACTTC
TRBD1	-	TRBV28	15	TRBJ1-2	CASSLPPPGGIGYTF	TGTGCCAGCAGTTTACCCCCACCAGGGGGTATAGGCTACACCTTC
TRBD2	-	TRBV2	15	TRBJ2-7	CASRALAGGKYEQYF	TGTGCCAGTCGTGCGTTGGCGGGAGGGAAGTACGAGCAGTACTTC
-	few	TRBV2	14	TRBJ1-3	CAGQGGSSGNTIYF	TGTGCCGGACAAGGGGGTAGCTCTGGAAACACCATATATTTT
TRBD2	-	TRBV29-1	15	TRBJ2-3	CSALPDPGGTDTQYF	TGCAGCGCCTTGCCAGACCCGGGGGGAACAGATACGCAGTATTTT